Included here is one TCR beta chain sequence, with context. Its specificity is unknown. Libraries were prepared by immunoSEQ multiplex PCR; TCRdb keeps only in-frame clonotypes and omits some of them. The sample holds some 4,500 clones, roughly three quarters seen once. Germline loops: CDR1 SNHLY, CDR2 FYNNEI. Trimming took 6 bases from V and 5 from J, leaving 7 bases between them. The CDR3 is 11 residues long. These data originate in a study of chemoradiotherapy in HPV16-positive cancers. Turning to the study itself: Candidate HPV-specific T-cell clones and common TCR motifs came from functional assays in a couple of HPV16-positive patients.

Regarding the study as a whole: Candidate HPV-specific clones and E7-related TCR motifs grew in tumor during treatment.

The input for sequencing was tumor tissue, taken from a patient who underwent chemoradiotherapy. This receptor was taken from a human donor with HPV-associated anogenital cancer. The rearrangement uses TRBV2 and TRBJ1-2; D is perhaps TRBD1 (5 bases). The CDR3 region is CASRRGYGYTF. DNA for the CDR3: TGTGCCAGCAGAAGGGGATATGGCTACACCTTC.